This T cell receptor (beta chain) was observed in a study of identical twins. Study-level findings and limits: In zero-insertion analyses, partial confounding could arise from invariant MAIT and iNKT cells. The study found weaker excess twin sharing in beta out-of-frame sequences.

Template switching added a universal primer binding site, and final cDNA carried unique molecular identifiers. TCRdb ran MiXCR on the 5' RACE reads and lists one entry per CDR3 protein. The sample records some 690,000 distinct CDR3 sequences, 21% being singletons. With no exceptions, donors were healthy Caucasians. Looked up from germline, CDR1 is SGHRS and CDR2 is YFSETQ. The CDR3 contains 15 residues. With V trimmed by 1 base and J by 5 bases, 5 bases remained unmatched. In its sample, this clonotype was seen many times. Its specificity is not known. These sequences were also reported in another study, on T cells expressing NK-cell markers.

Specimen: PBMCs. This chain connects TRBV5-1 to TRBJ2-3, with 9 bases fitting TRBD1. The receptor was isolated from a woman aged 18-29 years in good health. The CDR3 spells CASSLSPDRGDTQYF. CDR3 sequence (DNA): TGCGCCAGCAGCTTGAGTCCGGACAGGGGAGATACGCAGTATTTT.